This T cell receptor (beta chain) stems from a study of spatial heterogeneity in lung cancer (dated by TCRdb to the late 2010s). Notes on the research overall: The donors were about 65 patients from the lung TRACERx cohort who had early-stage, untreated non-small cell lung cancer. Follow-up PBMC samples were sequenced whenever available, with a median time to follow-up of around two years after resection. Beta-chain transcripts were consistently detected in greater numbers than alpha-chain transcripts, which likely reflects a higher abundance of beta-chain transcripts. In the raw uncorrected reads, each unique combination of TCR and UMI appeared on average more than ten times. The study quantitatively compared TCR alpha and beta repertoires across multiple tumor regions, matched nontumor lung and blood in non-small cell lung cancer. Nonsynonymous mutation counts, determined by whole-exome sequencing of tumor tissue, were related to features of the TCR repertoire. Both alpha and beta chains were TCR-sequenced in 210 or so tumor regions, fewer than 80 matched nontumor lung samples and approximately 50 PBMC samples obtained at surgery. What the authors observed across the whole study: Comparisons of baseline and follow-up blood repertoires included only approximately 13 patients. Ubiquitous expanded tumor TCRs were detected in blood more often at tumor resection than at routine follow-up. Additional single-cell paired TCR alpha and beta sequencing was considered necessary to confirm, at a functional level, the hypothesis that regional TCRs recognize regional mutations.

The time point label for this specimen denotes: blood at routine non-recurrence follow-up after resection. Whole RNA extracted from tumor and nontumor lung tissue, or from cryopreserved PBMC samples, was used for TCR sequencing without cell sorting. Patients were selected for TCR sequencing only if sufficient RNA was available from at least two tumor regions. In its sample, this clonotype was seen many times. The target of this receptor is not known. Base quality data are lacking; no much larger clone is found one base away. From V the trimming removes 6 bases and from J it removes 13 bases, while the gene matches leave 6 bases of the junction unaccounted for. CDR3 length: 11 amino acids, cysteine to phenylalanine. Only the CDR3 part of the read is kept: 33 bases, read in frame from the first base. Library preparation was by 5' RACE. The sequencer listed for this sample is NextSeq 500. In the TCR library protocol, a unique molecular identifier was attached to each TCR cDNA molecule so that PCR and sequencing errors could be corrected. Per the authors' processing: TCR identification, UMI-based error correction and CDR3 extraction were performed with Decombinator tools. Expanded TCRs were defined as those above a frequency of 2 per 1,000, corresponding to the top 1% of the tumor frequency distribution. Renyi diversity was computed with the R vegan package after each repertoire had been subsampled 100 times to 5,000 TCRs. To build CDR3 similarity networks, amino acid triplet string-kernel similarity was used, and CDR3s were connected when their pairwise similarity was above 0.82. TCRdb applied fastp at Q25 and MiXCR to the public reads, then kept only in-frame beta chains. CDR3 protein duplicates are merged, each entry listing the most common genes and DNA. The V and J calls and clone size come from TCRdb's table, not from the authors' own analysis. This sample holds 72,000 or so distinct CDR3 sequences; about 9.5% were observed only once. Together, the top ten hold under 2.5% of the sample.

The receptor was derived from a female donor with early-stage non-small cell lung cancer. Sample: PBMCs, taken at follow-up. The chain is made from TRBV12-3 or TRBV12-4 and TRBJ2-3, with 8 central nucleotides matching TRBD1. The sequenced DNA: TGTGCCAGCAGCCGGGACAGGAGAAAGTATTTT. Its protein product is CASSRDRRKYF.